A single sample is the source of the 25 T cell receptor beta chains below, sequenced in a study of CD8 T cells in ankylosing spondylitis (dated 2017 in TCRdb). Library method: 5' RACE. For sequencing, an Illumina HiSeq 2500 was employed. TCRdb reran the public reads through fastp at Q25 and MiXCR, keeping productive beta chains. Duplicate CDR3 protein sequences are folded into a single record with the most common DNA and genes. The sample yields around 330,000 distinct CDR3 sequences; 11% were counted once. Of the sample, 9.1% is held by the ten largest clones. What was sequenced was blood, either unsorted or a sorted T cell fraction (not recorded which). The source of these receptors is a female donor with ankylosing spondylitis or in good health (not recorded which).

The rearrangement uses TRBV2 and TRBJ1-4; D is undetermined. In germline, CDR1 is SNHLY, CDR2 FYNNEI. The germline V and J ends were trimmed by 7 bases and 0 bases, with 12 bases remaining between them. This CDR3 spans 15 amino acids. In nucleotides, the CDR3 is TGTGCCAGCACCTGGACTGACTCAACTAATGAAAAACTGTTTTTT. It codes for CASTWTDSTNEKLFF.

This clonotype was detected many times. This chain connects TRBV7-2 to TRBJ2-3; D is undetermined. This CDR3 region has 14 residues. Trimming left V 2 bases short and J 5 bases short, with 11 bases between. From germline, CDR1 is SGHTA and CDR2 FQGNSA. CDR3 nucleotides: TGTGCCAGCAGCTTACAGGCCGGCGGAGATACGCAGTATTTT. This codes for CASSLQAGGDTQYF.

This clonotype occurred many times. The chain uses TRBV12-3 or TRBV12-4 and TRBJ1-5; TRBD1 is a possible D gene (5 bases). The V end was cut by 3 bases, the J end by 1 base, with 13 bases between. This CDR3 contains 16 residues. CDR3 sequence: CASSFSGLGSNQPQHF. The CDR3, as DNA: TGTGCCAGCAGTTTCTCAGGGCTGGGGAGCAATCAGCCCCAGCATTTT.

The chain links TRBV3-1 to TRBJ2-1, with TRBD2 matching 12 bases. The CDR3 totals 13 residues. V lost 5 bases, J lost 16 bases, and 9 bases stayed unmatched. Per germline, CDR1 LGHDT and CDR2 YNNKEL (reference sequence). The CDR3 sequence: CASSKLAGGLLFF. The CDR3, as DNA: TGTGCCAGCAGCAAGCTAGCGGGGGGGCTCCTTTTCTTC.

This clonotype appeared many times. The chain couples TRBV10-2 to TRBJ2-1; D remains unclear. Germline V gives CDR1 WSHSY, CDR2 SAAADI. Trimming stripped 3 bases from V and 2 bases from J, with 8 bases between. The CDR3 spans 14 residues. In nucleotides, the CDR3 is TGCGCCAGCAGTGATAGTAAAACCTACAATGAGCAGTTCTTC. Translating gives CASSDSKTYNEQFF.

This clonotype occurred a few times. J is TRBJ2-1 and V is TRBV29-1; TRBD2 might be the D (6 bases). The CDR3 sequence is 16 residues long. Trimming removed 6 bases from V and 5 bases from J, with 23 bases in between. Germline lookup yields CDR1 SQVTM and CDR2 ANQGSEA. DNA for the CDR3: TGCAGCGTGGCCCTGGAGGCGGGAAGGTTTGACAATGAGCAGTTCTTC. Its protein product is CSVALEAGRFDNEQFF.

This clonotype has ten or more counts. The rearrangement links TRBV2 to TRBJ2-1; 8 bases fit TRBD2. This CDR3 is built from 16 residues. The V gene end was trimmed by 4 bases and the J gene end by 0 bases; junction bases not matched to a gene: 5. Germline values: CDR1 SNHLY, CDR2 FYNNEI. The CDR3 reads CASSVVSGVSYNEQFF. CDR3 coding DNA: TGTGCCAGCAGTGTGGTTAGCGGGGTCTCCTACAATGAGCAGTTCTTC.

This clonotype showed up many times. This chain links TRBV6-5 with TRBJ2-3; TRBD2 matches 10 bases. The CDR3 has 17 residues. Germline V gene lookup returns CDR1 MNHEY and CDR2 SVGAGI. With 4 bases clipped from V and 3 bases from J, the junction kept 10 bases outside the gene matches. CDR3 loop: CASSFRLAGVGTDTQYF. The DNA for the CDR3 is TGTGCCAGCAGTTTCCGCCTAGCGGGGGTCGGGACAGATACGCAGTATTTT.

This sequence joins TRBV5-6 and TRBJ2-7; 7 nucleotides line up with TRBD2. CDR1 SGHDT and CDR2 YYEEEE come from the germline V gene. J gave up 3 bases and V 5 bases, and 8 bases lay outside the gene matches. The CDR3 is 14 amino acids. The CDR3 coding sequence is TGTGCCAGCAGACCCTGGGGAGGGGTCTACGAGCAGTACTTC. The encoded protein is CASRPWGGVYEQYF.

This chain uses TRBV5-6 with TRBJ2-5; D is ambiguous. This CDR3 is built from 13 residues. Per germline, CDR1 SGHDT and CDR2 YYEEEE. V dropped 2 bases and J dropped 4 bases, with 9 bases sitting between them. CDR3 region: CASSFTGSETQYF. The CDR3 coding sequence is TGTGCCAGCAGCTTCACTGGGTCAGAGACCCAGTACTTC.

This clonotype was recorded a few times. V gene TRBV14 combines with J gene TRBJ1-1; D not certain. CDR3 length: 14 residues. Germline V CDR1 and CDR2: SGHDN, FVKESK. Trimming cost V 4 bases and J 4 bases, with 13 bases left between them. The CDR3 DNA follows: TGTGCCAGCAGCCTGGGAGCCGGTAGCACTGAAGCTTTCTTT. Translated: CASSLGAGSTEAFF.

This clonotype was observed at least ten times. V gene TRBV20-1 combines with J gene TRBJ1-1, with 7 bases identical to TRBD1. The CDR3 sequence is 13 residues long. Germline CDR1 reads DFQATT; CDR2 reads SNEGSKA (reference sequence). The V segment lost 5 bases and the J segment 5 bases; nucleotides outside the gene matches: 8. This CDR3 is CSAVRQGRTEAFF. For the CDR3, the DNA is TGCAGTGCTGTCAGACAGGGTCGGACTGAAGCTTTCTTT.

This clonotype was detected a few times. The CDR3 region has the DNA TGTGCCAGCAGTGAATTCGCAGGGGGCAAGGGTGGAAAACTGTTTTTT. Its translation is CASSEFAGGKGGKLFF. The V call is TRBV25-1, the J call TRBJ1-4, with 8 positions matching TRBD1. CDR3 length equals 16 residues. With V trimmed by 1 base and J by 10 bases, 11 bases remained unmatched. Per the germline V gene, CDR1 is MGHDK and CDR2 is SYGVNS.

This clonotype was observed at least ten times. V is TRBV5-1 and J is TRBJ1-2; TRBD1 matches at 7 bases. With 0 bases clipped from V and 1 base from J, the junction kept 12 bases outside the gene matches. Per the germline V gene, CDR1 is SGHRS and CDR2 is YFSETQ. This CDR3 contains 18 residues. The CDR3 protein is CASSLAVSGQHYNYGYTF. Here the CDR3 DNA reads TGCGCCAGCAGCTTGGCCGTCTCGGGACAGCATTATAACTATGGCTACACCTTC. Full variable domain (remainder filled in from reference TRBV5-1 and TRBJ1-2): KAGVTQTPRYLIKTRGQQVTLSCSPISGHRSVSWYQQTPGQGLQFLFEYFSETQRNKGNFPGRFSGRQFSNSRSEMNVSTLELGDSALYLCASSLAVSGQHYNYGYTFGSGTRLTVV.

This clonotype has ten or more counts. This chain uses TRBV7-6 with TRBJ2-2; D is unresolved. CDR3 length: 15 amino acids. The germline V and J ends were trimmed by 1 base and 5 bases, with 11 bases remaining between them. The V gene's germline CDR1 is SGHVS and CDR2 FNYEAQ. The CDR3 DNA reads TGTGCCAGCAGCTTAGGAGGTGGAGTAACCGGGGAGCTGTTTTTT. Protein product: CASSLGGGVTGELFF.

Notes on this clonotype: This could be a read error, since a much larger clone is one nucleotide away. The genes are TRBV5-1 and TRBJ2-7; D call uncertain. The germline V gene encodes CDR1 SGHRS and CDR2 YFSETQ. CDR3 length: 14 residues. CDR3 residues: CASSFPGRSYEQNF. DNA of the CDR3: TGCGCCAGCAGCTTTCCCGGACGCTCCTACGAGCAGAACTTC.

This clonotype came up many times. The J gene is TRBJ1-6, the V gene TRBV5-1; no definite D call. This CDR3 contains 15 residues. The V end was cut by 0 bases, the J end by 7 bases, with 11 bases between. Per the germline V gene, CDR1 is SGHRS and CDR2 is YFSETQ. The CDR3: CASSLGRERNSPLHF. The CDR3 DNA sequence: TGCGCCAGCAGCTTGGGACGGGAGAGGAATTCACCCCTCCACTTT. The full variable domain, rest sourced from reference TRBV5-1 and TRBJ1-6, is KAGVTQTPRYLIKTRGQQVTLSCSPISGHRSVSWYQQTPGQGLQFLFEYFSETQRNKGNFPGRFSGRQFSNSRSEMNVSTLELGDSALYLCASSLGRERNSPLHFGNGTRLTVT.

This clonotype was detected many times. The rearrangement joins TRBV29-1 to TRBJ2-1; D is unresolved. Germline V CDR1 and CDR2: SQVTM, ANQGSEA. There are 13 residues in the CDR3. V lost 3 bases and J lost 2, with 8 bases in between. CDR3 amino acids: CSVDGLTYNEQFF. The CDR3 DNA is TGCAGCGTTGACGGGCTGACCTACAATGAGCAGTTCTTC.

This clonotype was detected ten times or more. The rearrangement joins TRBV12-3 or TRBV12-4 to TRBJ1-6, with D perhaps matching TRBD1 (6 bases). V dropped 11 bases and J dropped 3 bases, with 17 bases sitting between them. The CDR3 runs 15 residues. CDR3 DNA sequence: TGTGCCGTGCTCCCCGCAGGGGACTATAATTCACCCCTCCACTTT. Its translation is CAVLPAGDYNSPLHF.

The table lists this clonotype with many counts. The J gene is TRBJ1-2, the V gene TRBV7-9, with D uncertain. The CDR3 consists of 13 residues. Trimming cost V 1 base and J 7 bases, with 10 bases left between them. Per the germline V gene, CDR1 is SEHNR and CDR2 is FQNEAQ (reference sequence). CDR3 region: CASSLDSRSGYTF. In nucleotides, the CDR3 is TGTGCCAGCAGCTTAGATAGCAGAAGTGGCTACACCTTC.

This sequence joins TRBV7-9 and TRBJ1-6, with D tentatively TRBD1 (6 bases). CDR3 length: 16 residues. Trimming removed 5 bases at V and 9 bases at J, with 20 bases between. Germline CDR1 reads SEHNR; CDR2 reads FQNEAQ (reference sequence). CDR3 sequence: CASSQGTGIQGSPLHF. CDR3 nucleotide sequence: TGTGCCAGCAGCCAAGGGACCGGGATACAGGGTTCACCCCTCCACTTT.

Sample share makes this clonotype medium-sized. This chain connects TRBV5-1 to TRBJ2-2; 11 positions match TRBD1. From germline, CDR1 is SGHRS and CDR2 YFSETQ. The CDR3 totals 15 residues. V lost 5 bases, J lost 0 bases, and 0 bases stayed unmatched. The CDR3 loop reads CASRGQGANTGELFF. CDR3 bases: TGCGCCAGCAGGGGACAGGGGGCGAACACCGGGGAGCTGTTTTTT.

Many counts were recorded for this clonotype. In DNA, the CDR3 is TGCAGCGGGTACAGGGGCAATGAGCAGTTCTTC. It specifies CSGYRGNEQFF. The chain joins TRBV29-1 to TRBJ2-1, with 7 bases matching TRBD1. The CDR3 runs 11 residues. J was trimmed by 6 bases and V by 7 bases; bases with no gene match: 3. The germline V gene has CDR1 SQVTM and CDR2 ANQGSEA.

V and J are TRBV15 and TRBJ2-7; D gene ambiguous. The CDR3 consists of 14 residues. Germline V gives CDR1 LNHNV, CDR2 YYDKDF (reference sequence). The germline V and J ends were trimmed by 1 base and 3 bases, with 10 bases remaining between them. DNA of the CDR3: TGTGCCACCAGCAGAGTAGGAAATCTCTACGAGCAGTACTTC. It specifies CATSRVGNLYEQYF.

A note on this clonotype: Sequence at one end of the junction differs from germline and may be a read error. CDR3: CSAYPGQGRYEQSF. Written as DNA, the CDR3 is TGCAGTGCTTACCCGGGACAGGGTAGATACGAGCAGTCCTTC. V usage is TRBV20-1 and J usage is TRBJ2-7; 9 bases align to TRBD1. The CDR3 is made up of 14 amino acids. Germline V gives CDR1 DFQATT, CDR2 SNEGSKA (reference sequence).